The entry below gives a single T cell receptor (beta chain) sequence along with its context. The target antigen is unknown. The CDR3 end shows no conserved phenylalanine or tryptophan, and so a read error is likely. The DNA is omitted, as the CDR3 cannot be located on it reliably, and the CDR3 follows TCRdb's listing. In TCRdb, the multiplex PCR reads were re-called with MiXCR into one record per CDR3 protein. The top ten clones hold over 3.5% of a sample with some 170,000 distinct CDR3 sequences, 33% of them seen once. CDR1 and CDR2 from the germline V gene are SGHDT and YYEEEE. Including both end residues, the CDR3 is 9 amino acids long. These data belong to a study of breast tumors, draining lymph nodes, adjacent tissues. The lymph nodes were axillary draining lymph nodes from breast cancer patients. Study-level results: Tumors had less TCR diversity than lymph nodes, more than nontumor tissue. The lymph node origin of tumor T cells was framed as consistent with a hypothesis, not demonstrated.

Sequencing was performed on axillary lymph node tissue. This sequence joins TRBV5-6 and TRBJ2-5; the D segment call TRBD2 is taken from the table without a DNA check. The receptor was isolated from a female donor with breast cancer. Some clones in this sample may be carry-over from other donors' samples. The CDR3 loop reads CASSSRTSG.